This T cell receptor beta chain was obtained from a study of T cells in Graves' hyperthyroidism and ophthalmopathy. The study, taken as a whole, reports: The blood repertoire included most of the expanded thyroid clonotypes above 0.001. A 13 V-J signature model discriminated ophthalmopathy versus stable hyperthyroidism. The model predicted ophthalmopathy a median approximately six months before onset.

The sample holds a few counts of this clonotype. What it binds is not known. Researchers took RNA transcripts and amplified the TCR beta CDR3 regions from them. First-round RT-PCR of the TCR CDR3 relied on the HTBI primer set. TCRdb ran MiXCR on the multiplex PCR reads and lists one entry per CDR3 protein. The data hold about 700,000 distinct CDR3 sequences, with 45% observed a single time. Patients showing uncontrolled infection, other autoimmune disease, pregnancy or lactation were ineligible. Per the germline V gene, CDR1 is SEHNR and CDR2 is FQNEAQ (reference sequence). The CDR3 is 15 residues long. Between the trimmed V and J ends, which lost 5 bases and 5 bases, there was a span of 18 bases.

The TCR comes from an adult man with Graves' disease, either hyperthyroidism or ophthalmopathy (not recorded which). The chain uses TRBV7-9 and TRBJ1-2, with a tentative D call TRBD1 (5 bases). Sequencing was done on a sample of peripheral blood or thyroid tissue (not recorded which). The CDR3 is CASSPLAGEVYGYTF. CDR3 in DNA: TGTGCCAGCAGCCCTTTGGCGGGGGAGGTTTATGGCTACACCTTC.